This T cell receptor beta chain was recorded in a study of cytomegalovirus exposure and HLA in healthy donors. The study ran its PCR with 60 Vbeta and 13 Jbeta primers. Libraries were prepared by immunoSEQ multiplex PCR; TCRdb keeps only in-frame clonotypes and omits some of them. The sample has 100,000 or so clones, 75% to 90% seen once. Study conclusions and caveats: It was assumed in the presence/absence analyses that sequencing depth was roughly uniform across donors.

With regard to this clone: The target antigen is unknown.

The CDR3 covers 16 residues. Germline V CDR1 and CDR2: SEHNR, FQNEAQ (reference sequence). Trimming left V 1 base short and J 8 bases short, with 17 bases between. The source material was PBMCs. The chain joins TRBV7-9 to TRBJ1-4; D is possibly TRBD1 (5 bases). This TCR derives from a man aged 30 to 39 in good health and CMV-seronegative. The CDR3 DNA reads as TGTGCCAGCAGCTTAGACAGTGCTAGGAACAGGGAAAAACTGTTTTTT. Amino acid sequence: CASSLDSARNREKLFF.